The rows below give T cell receptor beta chains drawn from one sample of a study of tumor-infiltrating lymphocytes in localized non-small cell lung cancer. The table came from immunoSEQ multiplex PCR; TCRdb's copy has only in-frame clones and leaves some out. The table lists some 9,500 clones, 60% to 80% of them singletons. Sequencing was performed on lung tumor tissue. Every receptor here comes from a human donor with non-small cell lung cancer. The CDR3 runs from the conserved cysteine through the conserved F or W. Each record gives: clone size, V gene, CDR3 protein. The listing skips clone size in some rows; elsewhere it reads once, few, many or a size class.

-	TRBV6-1	CASSDLDRAGSGNTIYF
once	TRBV28	CATSREGYGYTF
-	TRBV5-1	CASSLIAGAYNEQFF
-	TRBV5-6	CASSLWVAGGQYF
-	TRBV5-1	CASSLGQGAYEQYF
-	TRBV7-2	CASSLDSRNEQFF
-	TRBV5-8	CASSFPGAEDYGYTF
once	TRBV18	CASSRSDLNTEAFF
-	TRBV29-1	CSGRGQVNTEAFF
-	TRBV2	CASTAISRETQYF
medium-sized	TRBV10-2	CASSDPGYGYTF
-	TRBV7-2	CASSLAGLAGGEQYF
-	TRBV7-2	CASSQGRSYNEQFF
-	TRBV19	CASTSRANYGYTF
-	TRBV15	CATSRDHEDQPQHF
once	TRBV21-1	CASSVTGPRKFYGYTF
-	TRBV7-2	CASSPFQGRNQPQHF
-	TRBV6-1	CASSDGQGYEQYF
few	TRBV19	CASSIGEAPTNEKLFF
-	TRBV2	CASSTGRQGGADTQYF
-	TRBV19	CASSSPGDRRDGYTF
-	TRBV5-1	CASSLEDSQPLHF
-	TRBV7-9	CASSYSRSSGNTIYF
once	TRBV5-6	CASSFGGSTDTQYF
large	TRBV7-3	CASSPGGSNYGYTF
-	TRBV5-6	CASSSVRASLYEAFF
-	TRBV5-4	CASSLVRPGRTEAFF
-	TRBV5-4	CASTPGGAGETQYF
-	TRBV10-3	CAISESVTVDMNTEAFF